This T cell receptor beta chain was found in a study of T cell changes during pregnancy in multiple sclerosis. Trimming at V came to 5 bases and at J to 4 bases, leaving 8 bases not matched to a gene. The germline V gene has CDR1 MGHRA and CDR2 YSYEKL. The CDR3 length is 16 residues. Repertoires were generated with immunoSEQ multiplex PCR, while TCRdb's copy carries only in-frame clones and drops some. The sample records under 40,000 clones, over 80% being singletons. The sequenced sample was CD8+ T cells from peripheral blood mononuclear cells, obtained before pregnancy. The chain is built from TRBV4-1 and TRBJ1-6; TRBD1 matches 7 bases. The clonotype comes from a female donor with multiple sclerosis, enrolled in a pregnancy study. Here the CDR3 DNA reads TGCGCCAGCAGCTCAGGGACAGCCTATTATAATTCACCCCTCCACTTT. As protein: CASSSGTAYYNSPLHF.